This entry lists 16 T cell receptor beta chains sequenced from one sample in a study of cytomegalovirus exposure and HLA in healthy donors. PCR amplification relied on 60 Vbeta primers (plus 13 Jbeta primers). The data were produced by immunoSEQ multiplex PCR, yet TCRdb's version contains in-frame clones alone and is incomplete. The table has about 120,000 clones, around 80% seen once. Sequencing was done on a sample of PBMCs. All receptors derive from a man aged 30 to 45 in good health and CMV-seronegative.

V usage is TRBV30 and J usage is TRBJ2-1; 12 bases align to TRBD2. J gave up 8 bases and V 2 bases, and 7 bases lay outside the gene matches. Germline V gives CDR1 GTSNPN, CDR2 SVGIG (reference sequence). CDR3 length: 15 amino acids. The CDR3 reads CAWSRATSGGDEQFF. The CDR3 coding sequence is TGTGCCTGGAGTAGGGCGACTAGCGGGGGTGATGAGCAGTTCTTC.

This clone was counted a few times. The chain carries TRBV2 and TRBJ2-5, with TRBD1 matching over 8 bases. Per the germline V gene, CDR1 is SNHLY and CDR2 is FYNNEI. V shed 5 bases and J 4 bases; nucleotides not matched to a gene: 6. The CDR3 has 14 amino acids. The chain's CDR3 is CASSTRTGRETQYF. CDR3 DNA sequence: TGTGCCAGCAGTACTCGGACAGGGCGAGAGACCCAGTACTTC.

V usage is TRBV5-6 and J usage is TRBJ2-1; the D is unclear. The germline V and J ends were trimmed by 0 bases and 9 bases, with 10 bases remaining between them. Looked up from germline, CDR1 is SGHDT and CDR2 is YYEEEE. CDR3 length: 13 amino acids. The CDR3 region is CASSLEIAREQFF. The DNA for the CDR3 is TGTGCCAGCAGCTTGGAGATCGCGCGTGAGCAGTTCTTC.

The chain couples TRBV5-4 to TRBJ1-2; D not resolved. V lost 2 bases, J lost 1 base, and 9 bases lay in between. The CDR3 sequence is 14 residues long. Germline V gene sequence: CDR1 SGHNT, CDR2 YYREEE (reference sequence). The chain's CDR3 is CASSFLSGNYGYTF. The CDR3 coding sequence is TGTGCCAGCAGCTTCCTCAGTGGTAACTATGGCTACACCTTC.

This clone was counted once. The V and J genes are TRBV5-1 and TRBJ1-1; TRBD1 might be the D (6 bases). Looked up from germline, CDR1 is SGHRS and CDR2 is YFSETQ. The CDR3 extends over 15 amino acids. The V end lost 2 bases, the J end lost 1 base, and 12 bases lay between the germline ends. The CDR3 DNA reads as TGCGCCAGCAGCTTCCTTCCGGGACAGAACACTGAAGCTTTCTTT. This translates into CASSFLPGQNTEAFF. The whole variable domain, filled in from reference TRBV5-1 and TRBJ1-1, reads KAGVTQTPRYLIKTRGQQVTLSCSPISGHRSVSWYQQTPGQGLQFLFEYFSETQRNKGNFPGRFSGRQFSNSRSEMNVSTLELGDSALYLCASSFLPGQNTEAFFGQGTRLTVV.

The J gene is TRBJ2-7, the V gene TRBV7-6, with TRBD1 matching 7 bases. V gave up 4 bases and J gave up 2 bases; unmatched junction bases: 2. The germline CDR1 and CDR2 sequences are SGHVS and FNYEAQ. The CDR3 loop spans 13 amino acids. The DNA of the CDR3 is TGTGCCAGCAGCTCGACAGGGACCTACGAGCAGTACTTC. Protein sequence: CASSSTGTYEQYF.

The rearrangement joins TRBV5-1 to TRBJ2-7; D possibly corresponds to TRBD1 (6 bases). From germline, CDR1 is SGHRS and CDR2 YFSETQ. V gave up 2 bases and J gave up 2 bases, with 11 bases separating them. The CDR3 length is 14 residues. DNA for the CDR3: TGCGCCAGCAGCTTTGGGACACTTACCTACGAGCAGTACTTC. This encodes CASSFGTLTYEQYF.

The rearrangement links TRBV29-1 to TRBJ2-2, with TRBD1 identical over 11 bases. V was clipped by 4 bases and J by 6 bases; unmatched bases: 10. CDR1 and CDR2 from the germline V gene are SQVTM and ANQGSEA. This CDR3 is built from 16 residues. CDR3 in amino acids: CSVGPIGQGAAGELFF. Here the CDR3 DNA reads TGCAGCGTTGGACCCATCGGACAGGGGGCCGCCGGGGAGCTGTTTTTT.

The chain couples TRBV7-9 to TRBJ1-1; D possibly corresponds to TRBD1 (6 bases). This CDR3 is built from 14 residues. The germline V gene has CDR1 SEHNR and CDR2 FQNEAQ (reference sequence). Deletions cut 5 bases from V and 0 bases from J, with 10 bases between. The CDR3 spells CASSPQGLNTEAFF. CDR3 DNA sequence: TGTGCCAGCAGCCCACAGGGATTGAACACTGAAGCTTTCTTT.

This sequence joins TRBV10-1 and TRBJ1-1; TRBD1 matches at 11 bases. Germline lookup yields CDR1 WNHNN and CDR2 SYGVQD (reference sequence). The CDR3 contains 18 residues. After removal of 7 bases from V and 1 base from J, the junction contained 14 bases not matched to a gene. The CDR3 DNA is TGCGCCAGCACGGGGAGGCTGAGGACAGGGGGCTGGAACACTGAAGCTTTCTTT. Translating it yields CASTGRLRTGGWNTEAFF.

The chain employs TRBV5-1 and TRBJ2-2; D is perhaps TRBD2 (5 bases). Germline CDR1 reads SGHRS; CDR2 reads YFSETQ. Trimming removed 7 bases at V and 4 bases at J, with 14 bases between. The CDR3 extends over 14 amino acids. CDR3 DNA: TGCGCCAGCTCTAGGGAGCAGGCCACCGGGGAGCTGTTTTTT. Amino acids: CASSREQATGELFF.

The V gene is TRBV29-1, the J gene TRBJ1-2; D is unresolved. The CDR3 covers 15 residues. V lost 6 bases, J lost 0 bases, and 17 bases lay in between. Germline assignment: CDR1 SQVTM and CDR2 ANQGSEA. The CDR3 here is CSVHPSPSTNYGYTF. The CDR3 DNA follows: TGCAGCGTCCACCCAAGCCCGTCCACTAACTATGGCTACACCTTC.

This chain connects TRBV2 to TRBJ2-3, with 9 bases fitting TRBD1. The CDR3 is 15 amino acids. With V trimmed by 5 bases and J by 3 bases, 6 bases remained unmatched. From germline, CDR1 is SNHLY and CDR2 FYNNEI. CDR3 region: CASSNPGQGTDTQYF. The CDR3 DNA is TGTGCCAGCAGTAACCCCGGACAGGGGACAGATACGCAGTATTTT.

A few counts support this clone. The chain recombines TRBV28 with TRBJ1-2; the D gene is possibly TRBD1 (6 bases). The CDR3 consists of 15 residues. V lost 2 bases, J lost 6 bases, and 16 bases lay in between. Germline V gene sequence: CDR1 MDHEN, CDR2 SYDVKM. In nucleotides, the CDR3 is TGTGCCAGCAGTTTAGGGTTAGGACAGTTTCATGGCTACACCTTC. This codes for CASSLGLGQFHGYTF.

The V call is TRBV6-6, the J call TRBJ2-5; D is perhaps TRBD2 (6 bases). V dropped 7 bases and J dropped 7 bases, with 16 bases sitting between them. Germline-derived CDR1 and CDR2 are MNHNY and SVGAGI (reference sequence). The CDR3 runs 13 residues. For the CDR3, the DNA is TGTGCCAGCACCCTATCAGCCGGGGGGACCCAGTACTTC. This sequence encodes CASTLSAGGTQYF.

Here the CDR3 reads CASSLSGTGGKYGYTF. The CDR3 coding sequence is TGTGCCAGCAGTTTATCCGGGACAGGGGGGAAGTATGGCTACACCTTC. The chain combines TRBV28 with TRBJ1-2, with 11 bases identical to TRBD1. This CDR3 has 16 residues. Trimming removed 1 base from V and 5 bases from J; junction bases left unmatched: 6. The germline CDR1 and CDR2 sequences are MDHEN and SYDVKM.